This T cell receptor beta chain was profiled in a study of Graves' ophthalmopathy and Graves' hyperthyroidism. About the research overall: Pretreatment peripheral blood was obtained at initial diagnosis.

RNA transcripts yielded amplified TCR beta CDR3 regions. Scientists carried out first-round RT-PCR using HTBI primers and then a second-round multiplex PCR. A single record per CDR3 protein comes from TCRdb applying MiXCR to the multiplex PCR reads. The repertoire includes some 380,000 distinct CDR3 sequences, 15% to 19% of them detected once, and approximately 7% sits in the top ten. No donor had other autoimmune disease, uncontrolled infection, pregnancy or lactation. Sequencing used peripheral blood. The clonotype originates from a woman aged 18-29 years with stable Graves' hyperthyroidism.

The CDR3 nucleotides are TGTGCCAGCAGCCCTGACCTGTGGGGGGAGACCCAGTACTTC. Translated: CASSPDLWGETQYF. The V gene is TRBV6-1, the J gene TRBJ2-5; D possibly uses TRBD1 or TRBD2 (5 bases each). CDR1 is MNHNS, CDR2 SASEGT, per germline. The CDR3 runs to 14 residues. Trimming shortened V by 6 bases and J by 5 bases, and 16 bases separated the two germline ends.